The source of this TCR beta chain is a study of PD-L1 blockade in urothelial cancer. Turning to the study itself: Patients with male sex and bladder-origin urothelial cancer accounted for about 90% of the 29 enrolled. Median T cell yield from blood was around 140,000.

Indicated time point: pretreatment peripheral blood. Synthetic TCR analog templates were spiked into all PCRs individually. This table comes from immunoSEQ multiplex PCR, and its TCRdb copy is limited to in-frame clones, with some not included. The sample consists of around 100,000 clones, 80% to 90% of them appearing once. This clone came up a few times. The clonotype comes from a man in his sixties with urothelial cancer. Here the sequenced sample was PBMCs, taken around atezolizumab (anti-PD-L1) treatment.

CDR3 amino acids: CASQGPTEAFF. CDR3 sequence (DNA): TGTGCCTCACAGGGACCCACTGAAGCTTTCTTT. This chain connects TRBV6-5 to TRBJ1-1, with D perhaps matching TRBD1 (6 bases). The ends were cut back, 11 bases at V and 4 bases at J, with 11 bases in the middle. The CDR3 runs 11 residues. CDR1 MNHEY and CDR2 SVGAGI come from the germline V gene.